One and the same sample provided the 9 T cell receptor beta chains below, sequenced in a study of blood T cell repertoires in COVID-19. Measured with immunoSEQ multiplex PCR; TCRdb has only the in-frame clones, and not every one. The sample has approximately 230,000 clones; 88% are singletons. Sequencing was carried out using peripheral blood. Receptors were obtained from a woman aged 25 to 45 with COVID-19, enrolled during active disease.

The J gene is TRBJ2-3, the V gene TRBV5-1, with 8 bases that match TRBD1. V was clipped by 2 bases and J by 2 bases; unmatched bases: 7. This CDR3 has 16 amino acids. CDR1 is SGHRS, CDR2 YFSETQ, per germline. The CDR3, as DNA: TGCGCCAGCAGCTTAGCCGGGACAGGCAACACAGATACGCAGTATTTT. Protein sequence: CASSLAGTGNTDTQYF. Drawing the rest from reference TRBV5-1 and TRBJ2-3, the complete variable domain is KAGVTQTPRYLIKTRGQQVTLSCSPISGHRSVSWYQQTPGQGLQFLFEYFSETQRNKGNFPGRFSGRQFSNSRSEMNVSTLELGDSALYLCASSLAGTGNTDTQYFGPGTRLTVL.

V is TRBV4-1 and J is TRBJ1-2; 8 bases align to TRBD1. Germline lookup yields CDR1 MGHRA and CDR2 YSYEKL. Unmatched junction bases numbered 7, after V lost 2 bases and J lost 2 bases. The CDR3 is 16 amino acids. This chain's CDR3 is CASSQPRTGRNYGYTF. In DNA form, the CDR3 reads TGCGCCAGCAGCCAACCTAGGACAGGGAGGAACTATGGCTACACCTTC.

The table lists this clone with a few counts. The chain combines TRBV7-8 with TRBJ1-1, with 7 bases aligning to TRBD1. Germline CDR1 is SGHVS and CDR2 is FQNEAQ. CDR3 size: 12 residues. With V trimmed by 5 bases and J by 8 bases, 5 bases remained unmatched. In DNA form, the CDR3 reads TGTGCCAGCAGCACCCGACAGGGAGAAGCTTTCTTT. Its translation is CASSTRQGEAFF.

The chain couples TRBV24-1 to TRBJ2-7; weak D call: TRBD1 (5 bases). The CDR3 is 20 residues long. V dropped 5 bases and J dropped 3 bases, with 31 bases sitting between them. Germline assignment: CDR1 KGHDR and CDR2 SFDVKD. CDR3 sequence reads: CATSAPKGWQPRHLCYEQYF. The CDR3 DNA sequence: TGTGCCACCAGTGCTCCCAAGGGGTGGCAGCCAAGGCACCTCTGCTACGAGCAGTACTTC.

The chain carries TRBV6-6 and TRBJ2-1, with D perhaps TRBD2 (6 bases). Germline CDR1 and CDR2: MNHNY and SVGAGI (reference sequence). Trimming removed 2 bases from V and 6 bases from J, with 11 bases in between. The CDR3 has 14 residues. DNA for the CDR3: TGTGCCAGCAGTTACGAAGGCGGGGCCAATGAGCAGTTCTTC. This translates into CASSYEGGANEQFF.

This rearrangement joins TRBV10-1 to TRBJ1-1; D is possibly TRBD1 (5 bases). V lost 9 bases and J lost 7, with 18 bases in between. The CDR3 runs 13 residues. Germline CDR1 is WNHNN and CDR2 is SYGVQD (reference sequence). CDR3 protein: CASSRGAGDEAFF. CDR3 DNA: TGCGCCAGTTCAAGGGGCGCAGGAGATGAAGCTTTCTTT.

This clone was seen repeatedly, ten times or more. The chain combines TRBV5-4 with TRBJ2-2; tentative D call: TRBD2 (5 bases). The CDR3 runs 14 residues. Trimming shortened V by 0 bases and J by 5 bases, and 8 bases separated the two germline ends. The germline CDR1 and CDR2 sequences are SGHNT and YYREEE (reference sequence). CDR3 sequence (DNA): TGTGCCAGCAGCTTGGCCGCGGGTACCGGGGAGCTGTTTTTT. Encoded protein: CASSLAAGTGELFF.

The chain joins TRBV19 to TRBJ1-6, with TRBD1 as a possible D gene (5 bases). The CDR3 contains 15 residues. Germline assignment: CDR1 LNHDA and CDR2 SQIVND (reference sequence). Trimming shortened V by 1 base and J by 9 bases, and 13 bases separated the two germline ends. The CDR3 region is CASSIAGEFGSPLHF. CDR3 in DNA: TGTGCCAGTAGTATAGCGGGGGAATTTGGTTCACCCCTCCACTTT.

This chain connects TRBV27 to TRBJ2-2, with D unclear. The CDR3 covers 14 residues. Between the trimmed V and J ends, which lost 2 bases and 6 bases, there was a span of 10 bases. From germline, CDR1 is MNHEY and CDR2 SMNVEV (reference sequence). The CDR3 sequence is CASSLASPSGELFF. Here the CDR3 DNA reads TGTGCCAGCAGTTTAGCGAGTCCGTCCGGGGAGCTGTTTTTT.